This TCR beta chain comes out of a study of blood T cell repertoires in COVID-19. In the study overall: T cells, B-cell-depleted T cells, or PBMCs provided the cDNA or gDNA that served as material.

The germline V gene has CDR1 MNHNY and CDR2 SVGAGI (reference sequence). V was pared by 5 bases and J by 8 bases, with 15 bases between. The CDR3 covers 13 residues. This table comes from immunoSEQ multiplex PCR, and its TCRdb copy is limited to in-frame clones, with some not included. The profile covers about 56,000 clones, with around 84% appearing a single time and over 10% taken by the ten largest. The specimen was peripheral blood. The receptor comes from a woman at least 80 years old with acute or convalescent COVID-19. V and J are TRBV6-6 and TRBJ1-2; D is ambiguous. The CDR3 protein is CASSAGAGRGYTF. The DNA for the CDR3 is TGTGCCAGCAGTGCCGGTGCCGGGAGAGGCTACACCTTC.